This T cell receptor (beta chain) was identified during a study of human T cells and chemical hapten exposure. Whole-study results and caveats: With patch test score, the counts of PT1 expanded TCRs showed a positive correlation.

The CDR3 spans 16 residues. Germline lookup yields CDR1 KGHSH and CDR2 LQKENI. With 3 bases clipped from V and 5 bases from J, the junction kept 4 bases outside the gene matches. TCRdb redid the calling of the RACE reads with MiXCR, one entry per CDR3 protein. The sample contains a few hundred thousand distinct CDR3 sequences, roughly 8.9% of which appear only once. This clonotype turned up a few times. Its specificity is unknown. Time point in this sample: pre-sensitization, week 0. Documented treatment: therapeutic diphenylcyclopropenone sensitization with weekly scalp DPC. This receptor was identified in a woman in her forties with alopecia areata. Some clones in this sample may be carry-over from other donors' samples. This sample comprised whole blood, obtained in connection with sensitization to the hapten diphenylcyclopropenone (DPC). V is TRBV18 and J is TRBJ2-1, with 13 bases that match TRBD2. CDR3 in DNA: TGTGCCAGCTCACCTACACTAGCGGGAGGGAACAATGAGCAGTTCTTC. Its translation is CASSPTLAGGNNEQFF.